Only a few counts were recorded for the clone carrying this T cell receptor beta chain. Its target is not known. The entirety of the isolated RNA underwent reverse transcription, so expressed TCRB transcripts were sequenced. Clones were sequenced by immunoSEQ multiplex PCR, and TCRdb holds only the in-frame ones, with some missing. This sample yields some 900,000 clones, of which 15% to 20% are seen a single time; 0.023% belongs to the top ten. This sample is part of a study of beta chain features in type 1 diabetes. Trimming removed 3 bases from V and 8 bases from J, with 22 bases in between. From germline, CDR1 is LGHNA and CDR2 YNFKEQ. This CDR3 is 16 amino acids long. The study, taken as a whole, reports: PCR may have favored shorter templates equally in patients and controls.

The chain employs TRBV4-2 and TRBJ1-1; TRBD1 might be the D (5 bases). Sequencing used naive CD4+ T cells from blood. This sequence originates from a woman between 18 and 30 years old in good health. The CDR3 reads CASSQDRGPSILEAFF. CDR3 sequence (DNA): TGTGCCAGCAGCCAGGATAGGGGACCGAGTATATTAGAAGCTTTCTTT.